A single sample gave rise to the 24 T cell receptor beta chains below, sequenced in a study of long-term antiretroviral therapy in people with HIV. At the survey level, the v3.0 immunoSEQ assay was run. Data came from immunoSEQ multiplex PCR; TCRdb stores just in-frame clones and leaves some out. The sample lists 30,000 to 40,000 clones, under 85% occurring once. The starting material was unsorted PBMCs, obtained 3 years after starting antiretroviral therapy. The receptor source for this set is a man in his fifties or sixties with HIV.

J is TRBJ2-2 and V is TRBV7-9; no clear D. Germline CDR1 SEHNR, CDR2 FQNEAQ (reference sequence). V was clipped by 4 bases and J by 6 bases, with 6 bases between them. The CDR3 spans 12 residues. CDR3 loop: CASSSVSGELFF. CDR3 bases: TGTGCCAGCAGCTCTGTGTCCGGGGAGCTGTTTTTT.

The table lists this clone with a few counts. V usage is TRBV6-5 and J usage is TRBJ2-7; D perhaps matches TRBD1 (5 bases). The germline V gene encodes CDR1 MNHEY and CDR2 SVGAGI. V lost 1 base to trimming and J lost 6 bases, with 10 bases between them. The CDR3 has 13 residues. The CDR3 nucleotides are TGTGCCAGCAGTTACTTAACAGGAACCGAGCAGTACTTC. It specifies CASSYLTGTEQYF.

In its sample, this clone is medium-sized. This chain links TRBV4-2 with TRBJ1-2, with D perhaps TRBD1 (5 bases). Trimming shortened V by 9 bases and J by 3 bases, and 20 bases separated the two germline ends. The germline V gene has CDR1 LGHNA and CDR2 YNFKEQ. CDR3 size: 15 residues. CDR3 amino acids: CASLPGTVGDYGYTF. In nucleotides, the CDR3 is TGTGCCAGTTTACCGGGGACCGTAGGCGACTATGGCTACACCTTC.

The chain recombines TRBV29-1 with TRBJ1-1, with D perhaps TRBD1 (5 bases). The CDR3 extends over 15 amino acids. The V end lost 1 base, the J end lost 2 bases, and 14 bases lay between the germline ends. Germline V lookup: CDR1 SQVTM, CDR2 ANQGSEA. CDR3 sequence (DNA): TGCAGCGTTGAAGGAGGCGGGGGGACTAACACTGAAGCTTTCTTT. It is translated as CSVEGGGGTNTEAFF.

The chain has TRBV29-1 and TRBJ1-1; D might be TRBD1 (6 bases). There are 17 residues in the CDR3. Germline CDR1 is SQVTM and CDR2 is ANQGSEA. Between the trimmed V and J ends, which lost 1 base and 0 bases, there was a span of 18 bases. The CDR3 sequence is CSVEGVGGGRVNTEAFF. The DNA of the CDR3 is TGCAGCGTTGAAGGGGTTGGGGGGGGCCGGGTGAACACTGAAGCTTTCTTT.

This clone was seen a handful of times. This rearrangement joins TRBV2 to TRBJ1-3, with D unresolved. This CDR3 comprises 13 residues. Trimming shortened V by 2 bases and J by 4 bases, and 6 bases separated the two germline ends. The germline V gene encodes CDR1 SNHLY and CDR2 FYNNEI. CDR3 loop: CASSERGGNTIYF. The CDR3 DNA is TGTGCCAGCAGTGAACGTGGGGGAAACACCATATATTTT.

The chain joins TRBV11-2 to TRBJ2-2; TRBD2 matches 10 bases. CDR3 length equals 16 residues. Germline CDR1 SGHAT, CDR2 FQNNGV. Trimming cost V 5 bases and J 1 base; bases outside gene matches: 4. The CDR3 loop reads CASSPSGGVNTGELFF. Written as DNA, the CDR3 is TGTGCCAGCAGCCCGAGCGGGGGGGTGAACACCGGGGAGCTGTTTTTT. The entire variable domain, with the rest obtained from reference TRBV11-2 and TRBJ2-2, is as follows: EAGVAQSPRYKIIEKRQSVAFWCNPISGHATLYWYQQILGQGPKLLIQFQNNGVVDDSQLPKDRFSAERLKGVDSTLKIQPAKLEDSAVYLCASSPSGGVNTGELFFGEGSRLTVL.

The chain is built from TRBV7-2 and TRBJ1-2; D remains ambiguous. The CDR3 runs to 15 residues. Trimming took 1 base from V and 0 from J, leaving 9 bases between them. Per germline, CDR1 SGHTA and CDR2 FQGNSA. CDR3 nucleotides: TGTGCCAGCAGCTTAGGGCGTGCTTCTAACTATGGCTACACCTTC. It specifies CASSLGRASNYGYTF.

The table lists this clone with a count of one. The chain has TRBV29-1 and TRBJ2-3; D might be TRBD1 (5 bases). CDR3 length: 13 residues. Trimming shortened V by 5 bases and J by 4 bases, and 13 bases separated the two germline ends. CDR1 and CDR2 (germline): SQVTM, ANQGSEA. The CDR3 DNA follows: TGCAGCGTTCTTGGGGCGCGCTCAGATACGCAGTATTTT. Its translation: CSVLGARSDTQYF.

The chain is built from TRBV6-1 and TRBJ1-5, with unresolved D. CDR3 length: 13 amino acids. Germline lookup yields CDR1 MNHNS and CDR2 SASEGT. V lost 5 bases and J lost 3, with 8 bases in between. CDR3 DNA: TGTGCCAGCAGTTGGTCCAACAATCAGCCCCAGCATTTT. Translated: CASSWSNNQPQHF.

This clone appeared a single time. The chain carries TRBV6-5 and TRBJ2-1, with a weak D call TRBD1 (6 bases). V was pared by 6 bases and J by 8 bases, with 17 bases between. This CDR3 contains 14 residues. The germline V gene encodes CDR1 MNHEY and CDR2 SVGAGI. Written as DNA, the CDR3 is TGTGCCAGCAGCAGTGACAGGTTCTTGTATGAGCAGTTCTTC. Translated: CASSSDRFLYEQFF.

The chain couples TRBV11-3 to TRBJ2-1, with D unclear. The length of the CDR3 is 14 residues. The germline V and J ends were trimmed by 5 bases and 1 base, with 9 bases remaining between them. Germline V CDR1 and CDR2: SGHNT, YENEEA. CDR3: CASSTTGSYNEQFF. For the CDR3, the DNA is TGTGCCAGCAGCACGACCGGGTCCTACAATGAGCAGTTCTTC.

V usage is TRBV6-5 and J usage is TRBJ2-1; the match to TRBD2 covers 12 bases. With 0 bases clipped from V and 9 bases from J, the junction kept 3 bases outside the gene matches. The germline V gene encodes CDR1 MNHEY and CDR2 SVGAGI. CDR3 length equals 15 residues. In DNA form, the CDR3 reads TGTGCCAGCAGTTACTCGACTAGCGGGAGCTCTGAGCAGTTCTTC. Residues: CASSYSTSGSSEQFF.

J is TRBJ2-3 and V is TRBV10-2; D is undetermined. This CDR3 spans 10 amino acids. Trimming pared 8 bases from V and 8 bases from J, leaving 8 bases between. Germline CDR1 and CDR2: WSHSY and SAAADI. The CDR3 protein is CASRQRTQYF. CDR3 sequence (DNA): TGCGCCAGCCGCCAGCGTACGCAGTATTTT.

V is TRBV6-5 and J is TRBJ2-3; D uncertain. V was shortened by 5 bases and J by 6 bases, with 6 bases between the two germline ends. Germline-derived CDR1 and CDR2 are MNHEY and SVGAGI. This CDR3 is 11 amino acids long. CDR3: CASSRRDTQYF. The CDR3 coding sequence is TGTGCCAGCAGTCGCCGGGATACGCAGTATTTT.

In its sample, this clone was seen once. This chain joins TRBV10-3 and TRBJ2-7; D uncertain. V lost 5 bases, J lost 3 bases, and 8 bases lay in between. CDR3 size: 12 residues. Germline lookup yields CDR1 ENHRY and CDR2 SYGVKD. The CDR3 here is CAISRGFYEQYF. The CDR3 DNA reads TGTGCCATCAGTCGTGGGTTCTACGAGCAGTACTTC.

The rearrangement joins TRBV10-3 to TRBJ2-5; D perhaps matches TRBD1 (5 bases). The CDR3 covers 17 residues. The V gene's germline CDR1 is ENHRY and CDR2 SYGVKD. Trimming shortened V by 1 base and J by 0 bases, and 15 bases separated the two germline ends. The CDR3 here is CAISEFQQDPYQETQYF. Here the CDR3 DNA reads TGTGCCATCAGTGAGTTTCAACAGGACCCTTACCAAGAGACCCAGTACTTC.

This rearrangement joins TRBV5-1 to TRBJ2-6, with D uncertain. Trimming took off 1 base at V and 0 bases at J, with 5 bases between the two ends. The germline V gene has CDR1 SGHRS and CDR2 YFSETQ. This CDR3 is 15 amino acids long. CDR3 coding DNA: TGCGCCAGCAGCTTGTCGAGCTCTGGGGCCAACGTCCTGACTTTC. Its translation: CASSLSSSGANVLTF.

The chain joins TRBV5-6 to TRBJ1-2; D possibly corresponds to TRBD1 (6 bases). The CDR3 length is 14 residues. Germline V gene data show CDR1 as SGHDT and CDR2 as YYEEEE. Trimming removed 3 bases at V and 0 bases at J, with 9 bases between. The CDR3 region has the DNA TGTGCCAGCAGCTCCGGGACAACTAACTATGGCTACACCTTC. Its protein is CASSSGTTNYGYTF.

This clone has just one count. The chain couples TRBV19 to TRBJ2-2; 8 bases line up with TRBD2. This CDR3 comprises 16 residues. Per the germline V gene, CDR1 is LNHDA and CDR2 is SQIVND (reference sequence). The ends lost 3 bases at V and 5 bases at J; junction bases unmatched: 8. The CDR3 bases are TGTGCCAGTAGTATGAGGGCGGGAGGAGGAACCGGGGAGCTGTTTTTT. Its translation is CASSMRAGGGTGELFF. Complete variable domain (other parts from reference TRBV19 and TRBJ2-2): DGGITQSPKYLFRKEGQNVTLSCEQNLNHDAMYWYRQDPGQGLRLIYYSQIVNDFQKGDIAEGYSVSREKKESFPLTVTSAQKNPTAFYLCASSMRAGGGTGELFFGEGSRLTVL.

The V gene is TRBV7-9, the J gene TRBJ1-5; D is uncertain. This CDR3 is built from 13 residues. Between the trimmed V and J ends, which lost 5 bases and 9 bases, there was a span of 14 bases. Germline assignment: CDR1 SEHNR and CDR2 FQNEAQ (reference sequence). CDR3 nucleotide sequence: TGTGCCAGCAGCCAATCCCTGGGCGGGCCCCAGCATTTT. Residues: CASSQSLGGPQHF.

The chain carries TRBV7-2 and TRBJ2-1; 9 bases line up with TRBD2. The CDR3 loop spans 17 amino acids. V was pared by 3 bases and J by 6 bases, with 12 bases of the junction left unmatched. CDR1 SGHTA and CDR2 FQGNSA come from the germline V gene. CDR3 in amino acids: CASSFLGSGGRSNEQFF. The CDR3 coding sequence is TGTGCCAGCAGCTTCCTGGGTAGCGGGGGAAGAAGCAATGAGCAGTTCTTC.

The chain links TRBV7-8 to TRBJ2-1; D unresolved. The CDR3 covers 16 residues. Germline values: CDR1 SGHVS, CDR2 FQNEAQ. The V end was cut by 1 base, the J end by 0 bases, with 10 bases between. CDR3 in DNA: TGTGCCAGCAGCTTAGGAGCGCGTCTCTCCTACAATGAGCAGTTCTTC. Amino acid sequence: CASSLGARLSYNEQFF. Full variable domain (outside the CDR3, taken from reference TRBV7-8 and TRBJ2-1): GAGVSQSPRYKVAKRGQDVALRCDPISGHVSLFWYQQALGQGPEFLTYFQNEAQLDKSGLPSDRFFAERPEGSVSTLKIQRTQQEDSAVYLCASSLGARLSYNEQFFGPGTRLTVL.

The chain links TRBV10-1 to TRBJ1-1; 11 positions agree with TRBD1. Looked up from germline, CDR1 is WNHNN and CDR2 is SYGVQD (reference sequence). The CDR3 covers 14 residues. Unmatched junction bases numbered 4, after V lost 6 bases and J lost 4 bases. In nucleotides, the CDR3 is TGCGCCAGCAGCCCGGACAGGGGGCCCACTGAAGCTTTCTTT. Its translation: CASSPDRGPTEAFF.